This entry describes one TCR beta chain. No antigen is known for it. Germline values: CDR1 SGHRS, CDR2 YFSETQ. This CDR3 has 15 amino acids. Deletions cut 0 bases from V and 2 bases from J, with 10 bases between. These data are taken from a study of T cell responses to AZD1222 COVID-19 vaccine. Study findings and constraints: There were mostly white British donors and more females than males, and clonal diversity was possibly underestimated. Compared with day 0, the breadth and depth of the Spike-specific TCR repertoire rose significantly after two doses of AZD1222.

Here immunoSEQ multiplex PCR was the method, and the copy in TCRdb shows in-frame clones only, minus some. Counted here are around 80,000 clones, 80% to 95% occurring once; the ten biggest clones make up around 4.5%. The clonotype originates from an adult who received the AZD1222 COVID-19 vaccine. Here the sequenced sample was peripheral blood, taken 28 days after the second AZD1222 dose. V and J are TRBV5-1 and TRBJ2-3; D is ambiguous. In nucleotides, the CDR3 is TGCGCCAGCAGCTTGGGGACGTTGGACACAGATACGCAGTATTTT. It specifies CASSLGTLDTDTQYF.